This T cell receptor beta chain was recovered during a study of CD8 T cells in Susac syndrome. Study results and caveats: The authors acknowledged that the study's TCR sequencing and HLA analysis involved relatively few individuals.

TCR beta from blood CD8+ and CD4+ T cells was sequenced. It was negative isolation that provided the CD8+ and CD4+ T cells, whereas TEMRA cells were enriched by FACS. As concerns this clonotype: The antigen is undetermined.

The V and J ends lost 5 bases and 1 base respectively, with 19 bases between them. Looked up from germline, CDR1 is SGHAT and CDR2 is FQNNGV. The CDR3 contains 17 residues. The authors reverse transcribed roughly 0.5 to 1 ug RNA with random hexamers. An immunoSEQ multiplex PCR amplified TCR beta CDR3 over 54 Vbeta and 13 Jbeta. MiXCR, run by TCRdb on the immunoSEQ multiplex PCR reads, gives a single entry per CDR3 protein. The sample records tens of thousands of distinct CDR3 sequences, 93% being singletons. This sequence originates from a human donor with multiple sclerosis. Material: CD8+ T cells from PBMCs. The V call is TRBV11-2, the J call TRBJ2-3; D is uncertain. The CDR3 sequence: CASSPQDLYRGTDTQYF. DNA for the CDR3: TGTGCCAGCAGCCCCCAAGATCTCTACCGGGGCACAGATACGCAGTATTTT. Variable domain in full (rest from reference TRBV11-2 and TRBJ2-3): EAGVAQSPRYKIIEKRQSVAFWCNPISGHATLYWYQQILGQGPKLLIQFQNNGVVDDSQLPKDRFSAERLKGVDSTLKIQPAKLEDSAVYLCASSPQDLYRGTDTQYFGPGTRLTVL.